These T cell receptor beta chains were read from a single sample in a study of cytomegalovirus exposure and HLA in healthy donors. Method: immunoSEQ multiplex PCR; TCRdb's copy keeps in-frame clones and lacks some. This table holds about 130,000 clones, roughly four fifths found once. Sequencing was done on a sample of PBMCs. The origin of the receptors is a man aged 30 to 45 in good health and CMV-seronegative. Both conserved end residues are part of each CDR3. Each record gives: J gene, D gene, V gene, CDR3 protein. D genes are given only for firm matches.

>TRBJ2-7|NA|TRBV4-1
CASSQEEVGGTYEQYF
>TRBJ2-3|NA|TRBV5-6
CASSFSSTDTQYF
>TRBJ2-7|TRBD2|TRBV4-2
CASRRLAGAGAYEQYF
>TRBJ2-3|TRBD2|TRBV6-6
CASNLAGGSTDTQYF
>TRBJ2-7|NA|TRBV5-1
CASSPRTSRAYEQYF
>TRBJ2-1|NA|TRBV29-1
CSVEKGSSRPYNEQFF
>TRBJ2-5|TRBD1|TRBV10-2
CASGGQDRETQYF
>TRBJ2-3|TRBD2|TRBV13
CASSSGLDRDTQYF
>TRBJ2-2|NA|TRBV19
CATGRQLSGELFF
>TRBJ2-1|TRBD2|TRBV7-3
CASSLGGAGAYNEQFF
>TRBJ1-1|NA|TRBV7-9
CASSLVRGGGNTEAFF
>TRBJ2-2|NA|TRBV9
CASSLRASNTGELFF
>TRBJ1-5|TRBD1|TRBV2
CASKDRVGQPQHF
>TRBJ1-4|NA|TRBV19
CASSTEQGATNEKLFF
>TRBJ2-7|NA|TRBV6-5
CASSFRVGFEQYF
>TRBJ2-7|NA|TRBV30
CAWRARQSNYEQYF
>TRBJ1-4|NA|TRBV11-2
CASSFGGEKLFF
>TRBJ2-7|NA|TRBV27
CASSLGPEGYEQYF
>TRBJ2-1|TRBD2|TRBV11-2
CASSSIAGGYNEQFF
>TRBJ2-3|TRBD2|TRBV27
CASSLFPSGSDTQYF
>TRBJ2-1|TRBD2|TRBV4-2
CASSQEATSGSSYNEQFF
>TRBJ2-7|TRBD1|TRBV10-2
CASAPDRDDYEQYF
>TRBJ1-1|NA|TRBV19
CASSPQGTRNTEAFF
>TRBJ2-7|TRBD1|TRBV11-2
CASSSGTGGAREQYF
>TRBJ2-7|NA|TRBV7-9
CASSPFGSSYEQYF
>TRBJ2-1|TRBD1|TRBV7-9
CASSLAGTGPYNEQFF
>TRBJ2-3|TRBD1|TRBV6-5
CASSIAGTGADTQYF
>TRBJ2-3|NA|TRBV5-6
CASSQASGTDTQYF
>TRBJ1-2|TRBD1|TRBV20-1
CSAFRDRVQF
>TRBJ1-2|NA|TRBV4-1
CASRLQGTSYGYTF
>TRBJ1-5|NA|TRBV28
CASSLTSGRGQPQHF